The source of this T cell receptor (beta chain) is a study of cytomegalovirus exposure and HLA in healthy donors. 60 Vbeta and 13 Jbeta primers were used in PCR. The data were produced by immunoSEQ multiplex PCR, yet TCRdb's version contains in-frame clones alone and is incomplete. The sample includes about 72,000 clones, approximately 78% of them seen just once. Germline V gives CDR1 LGHNT, CDR2 FRNRAP. Trimming at V came to 3 bases and at J to 5 bases, leaving 8 bases not matched to a gene. The CDR3 totals 16 residues. Sequences were obtained from PBMCs. J is TRBJ2-2 and V is TRBV12-5; 8 nucleotides agree with TRBD1. The receptor comes from a man younger than 35 in good health and CMV-seronegative. CDR3 DNA sequence: TGTGCTAGTGGTTTAGGACAGGGATATGGGACCGGGGAGCTGTTTTTT. This translates into CASGLGQGYGTGELFF.